This note documents a single T cell receptor (beta chain) sequence. Its matching antigen is unknown. This sample stems from a study of beta chain features in type 1 diabetes. Study conclusions and caveats: Naive, central memory and Treg TCRB repertoires appeared more alike in patients than in healthy donors. TCRB CDR3 length was moderately but significantly reduced in all four CD4+ subsets of Type 1 diabetes patients.

The isolated RNA, all of it, was reverse transcribed, so expressed TCRB transcripts were what got sequenced. The average read count of naive, central memory and regulatory T cell samples was about 3.57 million. Sequencing used immunoSEQ multiplex PCR; TCRdb keeps in-frame clones, though not all of them. The sample holds about 270,000 clones; roughly an eighth are singletons and the top ten take 0.017%. This CDR3 contains 15 residues. Germline V gives CDR1 SGHTA, CDR2 FQGNSA. Trimming removed 5 bases at V and 0 bases at J, with 12 bases between. Stem cell-like memory, regulatory, central memory and naive CD4+ cells were sorted via CD45RO/CCR7/CD25/CD127/CD95/CD27.

The sample taken for sequencing was naive CD4+ T cells from blood. V is TRBV7-2 and J is TRBJ2-3; D unresolved. This receptor was identified in a man aged 25-45 years with type 1 diabetes. This chain's CDR3 is CASSDSGGSTDTQYF. CDR3 coding DNA: TGTGCCAGCAGCGATTCTGGCGGTAGCACAGATACGCAGTATTTT.